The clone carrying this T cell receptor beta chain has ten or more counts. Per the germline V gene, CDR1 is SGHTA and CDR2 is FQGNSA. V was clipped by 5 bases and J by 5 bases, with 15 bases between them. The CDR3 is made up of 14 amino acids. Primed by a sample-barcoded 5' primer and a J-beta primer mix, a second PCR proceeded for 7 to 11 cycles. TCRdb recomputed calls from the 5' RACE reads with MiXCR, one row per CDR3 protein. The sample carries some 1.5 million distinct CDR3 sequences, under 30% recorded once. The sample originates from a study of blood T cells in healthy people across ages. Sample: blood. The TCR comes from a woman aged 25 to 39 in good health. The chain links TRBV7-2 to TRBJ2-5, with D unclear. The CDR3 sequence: CASSEVSNLETQYF. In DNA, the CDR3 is TGTGCCAGCAGCGAAGTCAGCAACTTGGAGACCCAGTACTTC.